This T cell receptor beta chain was identified during a study of T cells in Graves' hyperthyroidism and ophthalmopathy. Study-level findings and limits: Most clonotypes expanded in thyroid above 0.001 were likewise present in blood.

Participants, patients aged 18 to 65, had newly diagnosed hyperthyroidism with a duration under 2 months. RNA transcripts provided the source from which TCR beta CDR3 regions were amplified. An initial round of RT-PCR targeting the TCR CDR3 relied on the HTBI primer set. Each CDR3 protein gets one entry after TCRdb re-called the multiplex PCR reads with MiXCR. This table has hundreds of thousands of distinct CDR3 sequences, roughly 37% appearing once. For this clonotype: What it recognizes is unknown.

The CDR3 contains 14 residues. Germline-derived CDR1 and CDR2 are ENHRY and SYGVKD. Germline trimming cut 10 bases from V and 3 bases from J; bases unmatched to any gene: 12. The receptor was derived from a man between 18 and 29 years old with Graves' hyperthyroidism. The rearrangement uses TRBV10-3 and TRBJ2-7, with 7 bases that match TRBD2. The specimen was blood. The CDR3 nucleotides are TGTGCCAGCGCCCGCGAACTAGCGTACTACGAGCAGTACTTC. Residues: CASARELAYYEQYF.